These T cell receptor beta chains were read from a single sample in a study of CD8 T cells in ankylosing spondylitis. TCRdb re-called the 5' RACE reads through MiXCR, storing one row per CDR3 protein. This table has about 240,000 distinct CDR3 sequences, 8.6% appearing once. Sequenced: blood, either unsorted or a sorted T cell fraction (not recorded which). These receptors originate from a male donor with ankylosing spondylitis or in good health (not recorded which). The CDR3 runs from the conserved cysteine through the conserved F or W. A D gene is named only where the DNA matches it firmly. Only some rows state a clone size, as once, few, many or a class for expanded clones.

TGTGCCAGCAGCTCTCTAAGACAGGCAAACACTGTAGCTTTCTTT,CASSSLRQANTVAFF,TRBJ1-1,-,TRBV11-2,-
TGCAGTGCTAGAGATCGGAGCGGGGGAGGATCAGATACGCAGTATTTT,CSARDRSGGGSDTQYF,TRBJ2-3,-,TRBV20-1,TRBD2
TGCGCCAGCAGCCTGAGACTAGCCCGGGAGACCCAGTACTTC,CASSLRLARETQYF,TRBJ2-5,few,TRBV5-1,TRBD2
TGTGCCAGCAGCCAACCGGGGCAAGGGTCCTACGAGCAGTACTTC,CASSQPGQGSYEQYF,TRBJ2-7,many,TRBV3-1,-
TGCGCCAGCAGCTCCCCAGGTCCATCCACTGAAGCTTTCTTT,CASSSPGPSTEAFF,TRBJ1-1,many,TRBV5-1,-
TGTGCCAGCAGTGAACCGACCGCTGGTGGGAAACTGTTTTTT,CASSEPTAGGKLFF,TRBJ1-4,many,TRBV25-1,-
TGTGCCAGCAGCTCCCTTCCTGCTAGCGGGAGCTACGAGCAGTACTTC,CASSSLPASGSYEQYF,TRBJ2-7,many,TRBV7-2,TRBD2
TGTGCCAGTGACAGGGTCCACAATCAGCCCCAGCATTTT,CASDRVHNQPQHF,TRBJ1-5,few,TRBV27,TRBD1
TGTGCCAGCAGCATTGACAGGGGGAACTACGAGCAGTACTTC,CASSIDRGNYEQYF,TRBJ2-7,many,TRBV7-2,TRBD1
TGCGCCAGCAGCCAAGATTTCAGCGGGAGGGGCGACGAGCAGTACTTC,CASSQDFSGRGDEQYF,TRBJ2-7,many,TRBV4-3,TRBD2
TGTGCCATCTCGGCTAACGGTGAAAAACTGTTTTTT,CAISANGEKLFF,TRBJ1-4,many,TRBV10-3,-
TGTGCCAGTGGAGCGGGGATCACAGATACGCAGTATTTT,CASGAGITDTQYF,TRBJ2-3,-,TRBV7-9,TRBD2
TGTGCCAGCAGCTTTAGCGGGAGGGCCAATGAGCAGTTCTTC,CASSFSGRANEQFF,TRBJ2-1,few,TRBV7-2,TRBD2
TGTGCCAGCACCCTTACAGGGTCTTCCACAGATACGCAGTATTTT,CASTLTGSSTDTQYF,TRBJ2-3,few,TRBV5-5,-
TGCAGTGCTAGAGATCAGCGGGGGACAGATACGCAGTATTTT,CSARDQRGTDTQYF,TRBJ2-3,many,TRBV20-1,TRBD2
TGCAGCGGACAGATGGGGTTTAACTATGGCTACACCTTC,CSGQMGFNYGYTF,TRBJ1-2,few,TRBV29-1,-
TGTGCCAGCAGTATAGGACAGGGAAATCAGCCCCAGCATTTT,CASSIGQGNQPQHF,TRBJ1-5,many,TRBV27,TRBD1
TGTGCCAGCAGTTTAGCGGGAGGGAAGATCACCGGGGAGCTGTTTTTT,CASSLAGGKITGELFF,TRBJ2-2,many,TRBV27,TRBD2
TGTGCCAGCAGGACGAACAGAGGGAACACTGAAGCTTTCTTT,CASRTNRGNTEAFF,TRBJ1-1,-,TRBV6-1,-
TGTGCCACCAAACATAGGCACAATGAGCAGTTCTTC,CATKHRHNEQFF,TRBJ2-1,many,TRBV6-2/TRBV6-3,-
TGTGCCAGCAGCGCCGGACAGGGAAAGCGGGTGAACAGTGAAGCTTTCTTT,CASSAGQGKRVNSEAFF,TRBJ1-1,-,TRBV7-9,TRBD1
TGCGCCAGCAGCTTGGGGGGGCCTAGCACAGATACGCAGTATTTT,CASSLGGPSTDTQYF,TRBJ2-3,-,TRBV5-1,-
TGTGCCAGCAGAAGCTTGGGGGTCGACTATGGCTACACCTTC,CASRSLGVDYGYTF,TRBJ1-2,many,TRBV12-3/TRBV12-4,-
TGTGCCAGTAGTAGCCAGCGGAACACAGATACGCAGTATTTT,CASSSQRNTDTQYF,TRBJ2-3,few,TRBV19,-
TGCGCCAGCAGTGAGCCTCGGGAGGACCACACTGAAGCTTTCTTT,CASSEPREDHTEAFF,TRBJ1-1,few,TRBV10-2,-
TGTGCCAGCGACTTTTCTAGTCGGAGCACAGATACGCAGTATTTT,CASDFSSRSTDTQYF,TRBJ2-3,many,TRBV5-5,-
TGTGCCAGCAGGGGGGGGACAGGGGGCTCGAGAAGCAATCAGCCCCAGCATTTT,CASRGGTGGSRSNQPQHF,TRBJ1-5,few,TRBV12-3/TRBV12-4,TRBD1
TGTGCCAGCAGTTTATTGGGACAGCTCACAGATACGCAGTATTTT,CASSLLGQLTDTQYF,TRBJ2-3,many,TRBV12-3/TRBV12-4,TRBD1
TGTGCCAGCAGTCAACAGATTACTCATCAGCCCCAGCATTTT,CASSQQITHQPQHF,TRBJ1-5,many,TRBV6-1,-
TGTGCCAGCAGCTTTTCTCCGTCGAACACTGAAGCTTTCTTT,CASSFSPSNTEAFF,TRBJ1-1,once,TRBV7-2,-
TGTGCCAGCAGCTTAGCCGGGACAGCAAACACTGAAGCTTTCTTT,CASSLAGTANTEAFF,TRBJ1-1,many,TRBV7-2,TRBD1
TGTGCCAGCACCAAGAGCTCGAGGGCGGCCTACAATGAGCAGTTCTTC,CASTKSSRAAYNEQFF,TRBJ2-1,few,TRBV12-3/TRBV12-4,-
TGTGCCAGCAGACCTCGGACTAGCGGGAAAACCTACGAGCAGTACTTC,CASRPRTSGKTYEQYF,TRBJ2-7,many,TRBV28,TRBD2
TGTGCCAGCAGCGTAGGGACCGGGACAGCCTACAATGAGCAGTTCTTC,CASSVGTGTAYNEQFF,TRBJ2-1,many,TRBV9,TRBD1
TGTGCCCTACTGACTAGCGGGACCTACGAGCAGTACTTC,CALLTSGTYEQYF,TRBJ2-7,many,TRBV30,TRBD2
TGCAGTGCCAAACTAGCGGGTATAACCGGGGAGCTGTTTTTT,CSAKLAGITGELFF,TRBJ2-2,many,TRBV20-1,TRBD2
TGTGCCAGCAGCGGTCCTAGCGGGAGGGCCGTTTTCGCCAAAAACATTCAGTACTTC,CASSGPSGRAVFAKNIQYF,TRBJ2-4,many,TRBV9,TRBD2
TGTGCCAAGAGACCAGCTAACTATGGCTACACCTTC,CAKRPANYGYTF,TRBJ1-2,many,TRBV3-1,-
TGCAGTGCCGGGACAGGGGGCAATCAGCCCCAGCATTTT,CSAGTGGNQPQHF,TRBJ1-5,many,TRBV20-1,TRBD1
TGTGCCAGCACCGGCTCGGAAGAGACCCAGTACTTC,CASTGSEETQYF,TRBJ2-5,many,TRBV12-3/TRBV12-4,-
TGTGCCACCATCTCGAGGGGCGTCACCGGGGAGCTGTTTTTT,CATISRGVTGELFF,TRBJ2-2,many,TRBV6-2/TRBV6-3,-
TGCAGTGCTCATGCCCGGCGGGAGCTGTACAATGAGCAGTTCTTC,CSAHARRELYNEQFF,TRBJ2-1,medium-sized,TRBV20-1,TRBD2
TGCGCCAGCAGCTTGGCCCTCAGACCGACAGATACGCAGTATTTT,CASSLALRPTDTQYF,TRBJ2-3,many,TRBV5-1,-
TGTGCCACCAGTGATTCGTCCCTAGCGGGAGGGCCGATCTCCTACAATGAGCAGTTCTTC,CATSDSSLAGGPISYNEQFF,TRBJ2-1,many,TRBV24-1,TRBD2
TGTGCCAGCAGCCACAGGGAAGGAGTCGATGGCTACACCTTC,CASSHREGVDGYTF,TRBJ1-2,many,TRBV7-9,-
TGTGCCACCTACCCCGGGCCGAGAGGGACCGGGGAGCTGTTTTTT,CATYPGPRGTGELFF,TRBJ2-2,many,TRBV10-3,-
TGTGCCAGCAGTGAATATGGTTTCCTTACCACAGATACGCAGTATTTT,CASSEYGFLTTDTQYF,TRBJ2-3,-,TRBV25-1,-
TGTGCCAGTAACCCCGGGACTTCTACTGGAGGCTACACCTTC,CASNPGTSTGGYTF,TRBJ1-2,few,TRBV19,-
TGTGCCAGCAGCTTAGAGTCAGGGTGGAGTAACTATGGCTACACCTTC,CASSLESGWSNYGYTF,TRBJ1-2,many,TRBV7-8,-
TGCAGTGCTCAAGGGCAGTCCTACGAGCAGTACTTC,CSAQGQSYEQYF,TRBJ2-7,many,TRBV20-1,-
TGTGCCAGCAGCGGGGGGACAGGCCACAATCAGCCCCAGCATTTT,CASSGGTGHNQPQHF,TRBJ1-5,many,TRBV4-2,TRBD1
TGCAGCGCCTACGGACAGGGGGCAGGACAGACCCAGTACTTC,CSAYGQGAGQTQYF,TRBJ2-5,many,TRBV29-1,TRBD1
TGTGCCAGTCGGCCGGGGGGGTACACCGGGGAGCTGTTTTTT,CASRPGGYTGELFF,TRBJ2-2,-,TRBV12-3/TRBV12-4,TRBD2